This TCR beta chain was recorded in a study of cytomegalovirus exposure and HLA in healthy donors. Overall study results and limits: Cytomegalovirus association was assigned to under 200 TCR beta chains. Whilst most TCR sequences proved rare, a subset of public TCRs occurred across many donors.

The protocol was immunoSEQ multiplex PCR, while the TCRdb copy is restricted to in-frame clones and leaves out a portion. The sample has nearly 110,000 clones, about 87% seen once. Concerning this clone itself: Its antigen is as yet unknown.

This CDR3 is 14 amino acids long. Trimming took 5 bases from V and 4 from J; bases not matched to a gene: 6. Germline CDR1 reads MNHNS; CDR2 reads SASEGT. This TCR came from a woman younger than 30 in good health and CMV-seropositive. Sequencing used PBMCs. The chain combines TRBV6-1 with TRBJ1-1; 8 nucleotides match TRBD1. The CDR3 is CASSTGQGLTEAFF. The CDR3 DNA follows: TGTGCCAGCAGTACCGGACAGGGCCTCACTGAAGCTTTCTTT.